The next 11 T cell receptor beta chains were all read from a single sample in a study of blood T cell repertoires in COVID-19. Measured with immunoSEQ multiplex PCR; TCRdb has only the in-frame clones, and not every one. The sample holds under 250,000 clones, around 90% seen once. Material for sequencing was peripheral blood. The receptor set was obtained from a man aged 80 or over with acute or convalescent COVID-19.

The chain's CDR3 is CASSFRFDTEAFF. CDR3 DNA: TGTGCCAGCAGCTTTCGGTTTGACACTGAAGCTTTCTTT. The V call is TRBV7-9, the J call TRBJ1-1; D remains unclear. The V gene's germline CDR1 is SEHNR and CDR2 FQNEAQ (reference sequence). Trimming stripped 3 bases from V and 3 bases from J, with 8 bases between. The length of the CDR3 is 13 residues.

This sequence joins TRBV9 and TRBJ2-2, with 7 bases identical to TRBD2. Germline V gene data show CDR1 as SGDLS and CDR2 as YYNGEE. V lost 3 bases, J lost 0 bases, and 5 bases stayed unmatched. The CDR3 is 16 residues long. CDR3 residues: CASSGRGDANTGELFF. As DNA, the CDR3 is TGTGCCAGCAGCGGTCGGGGGGACGCGAACACCGGGGAGCTGTTTTTT.

The gene calls are TRBV5-8 and TRBJ1-2; D remains ambiguous. The V end lost 0 bases, the J end lost 4 bases, and 10 bases lay between the germline ends. This CDR3 comprises 14 residues. CDR1 SGHTS and CDR2 YDEGEE come from the germline V gene. In DNA form, the CDR3 reads TGTGCCAGCAGCTTGGGAGTCTGGTCCTATGGCTACACCTTC. As protein: CASSLGVWSYGYTF.

CDR3 amino acids: CASSPTEGSYNEQFF. The DNA of the CDR3 is TGCGCCAGCAGCCCGACTGAGGGCTCCTACAATGAGCAGTTCTTC. V gene TRBV5-1 combines with J gene TRBJ2-1, with D maybe TRBD2 (5 bases). The CDR3 spans 15 residues. Trimming cost V 4 bases and J 0 bases, with 11 bases left between them. Germline-derived CDR1 and CDR2 are SGHRS and YFSETQ. Complete variable domain (other parts from reference TRBV5-1 and TRBJ2-1): KAGVTQTPRYLIKTRGQQVTLSCSPISGHRSVSWYQQTPGQGLQFLFEYFSETQRNKGNFPGRFSGRQFSNSRSEMNVSTLELGDSALYLCASSPTEGSYNEQFFGPGTRLTVL.

This chain links TRBV27 with TRBJ2-7, with 8 bases aligning to TRBD1. CDR1 is MNHEY and CDR2 is SMNVEV in the germline V gene (reference sequence). This CDR3 has 16 residues. Unmatched junction bases numbered 11, after V lost 2 bases and J lost 5 bases. CDR3 loop: CASSLTAGGLFDEQYF. CDR3 in DNA: TGTGCCAGCAGTTTAACCGCAGGGGGCCTTTTCGACGAGCAGTACTTC.

This chain joins TRBV6-2 or TRBV6-3 and TRBJ2-1, with 9 nucleotides matching TRBD2. This CDR3 is built from 17 residues. The V gene's germline CDR1 is MNHEY and CDR2 SVGEGT. Germline trimming cut 3 bases from V and 2 bases from J; bases unmatched to any gene: 8. CDR3 bases: TGTGCCAGCAGTTATAGGGCGACTAGCGGAGCCTACAATGAGCAGTTCTTC. Amino acids: CASSYRATSGAYNEQFF.

A single count supports this clone. The rearrangement joins TRBV28 to TRBJ1-3; no clear D gene. Germline CDR1 reads MDHEN; CDR2 reads SYDVKM. This CDR3 contains 16 residues. The ends were cut back, 2 bases at V and 0 bases at J, with 11 bases in the middle. This chain's CDR3 is CASSLPGFLSGNTIYF. The CDR3 nucleotides read TGTGCCAGCAGTTTACCCGGGTTCCTCTCTGGAAACACCATATATTTT.

V gene TRBV7-2 combines with J gene TRBJ2-2; D gene unclear. Per germline, CDR1 SGHTA and CDR2 FQGNSA. V was trimmed by 1 base and J by 7 bases, leaving 4 bases between them. The CDR3 has 12 residues. This CDR3 is CASSLGVGELFF. The CDR3 nucleotides read TGTGCCAGCAGCTTAGGAGTCGGGGAGCTGTTTTTT.

This clone was recorded once. This chain joins TRBV3-1 (or the pseudogene TRBV3-2) and TRBJ2-7, with TRBD1 matching 7 bases. V dropped 3 bases and J dropped 2; count of bases not matched to a gene: 7. There are 15 residues in the CDR3. The V gene's germline CDR1 is LGHDT and CDR2 YNNKEL (reference sequence). CDR3 DNA sequence: TGTGCCAGCAGCCAGGGACAGACTGTAACCTACGAGCAGTACTTC. Protein sequence: CASSQGQTVTYEQYF.

This clone was detected only a few times. The J gene is TRBJ1-2, the V gene TRBV7-9; perhaps TRBD1 as D (5 bases). V was cut by 5 bases and J by 0 bases, with 19 bases left in between. The length of the CDR3 is 17 residues. Per germline, CDR1 SEHNR and CDR2 FQNEAQ (reference sequence). CDR3: CASSNLGGGEANYGYTF. The CDR3 nucleotides are TGTGCCAGCAGCAATTTAGGCGGGGGAGAAGCTAACTATGGCTACACCTTC.

The chain links TRBV6-5 to TRBJ2-7; D is possibly TRBD2 (7 bases). This CDR3 is 14 amino acids long. In germline, CDR1 is MNHEY, CDR2 SVGAGI. Trimming removed 2 bases from V and 1 base from J, with 9 bases in between. As DNA, the CDR3 is TGTGCCAGCAGTTACAGGGGGGGGTCCTACGAGCAGTACTTC. Translating gives CASSYRGGSYEQYF.